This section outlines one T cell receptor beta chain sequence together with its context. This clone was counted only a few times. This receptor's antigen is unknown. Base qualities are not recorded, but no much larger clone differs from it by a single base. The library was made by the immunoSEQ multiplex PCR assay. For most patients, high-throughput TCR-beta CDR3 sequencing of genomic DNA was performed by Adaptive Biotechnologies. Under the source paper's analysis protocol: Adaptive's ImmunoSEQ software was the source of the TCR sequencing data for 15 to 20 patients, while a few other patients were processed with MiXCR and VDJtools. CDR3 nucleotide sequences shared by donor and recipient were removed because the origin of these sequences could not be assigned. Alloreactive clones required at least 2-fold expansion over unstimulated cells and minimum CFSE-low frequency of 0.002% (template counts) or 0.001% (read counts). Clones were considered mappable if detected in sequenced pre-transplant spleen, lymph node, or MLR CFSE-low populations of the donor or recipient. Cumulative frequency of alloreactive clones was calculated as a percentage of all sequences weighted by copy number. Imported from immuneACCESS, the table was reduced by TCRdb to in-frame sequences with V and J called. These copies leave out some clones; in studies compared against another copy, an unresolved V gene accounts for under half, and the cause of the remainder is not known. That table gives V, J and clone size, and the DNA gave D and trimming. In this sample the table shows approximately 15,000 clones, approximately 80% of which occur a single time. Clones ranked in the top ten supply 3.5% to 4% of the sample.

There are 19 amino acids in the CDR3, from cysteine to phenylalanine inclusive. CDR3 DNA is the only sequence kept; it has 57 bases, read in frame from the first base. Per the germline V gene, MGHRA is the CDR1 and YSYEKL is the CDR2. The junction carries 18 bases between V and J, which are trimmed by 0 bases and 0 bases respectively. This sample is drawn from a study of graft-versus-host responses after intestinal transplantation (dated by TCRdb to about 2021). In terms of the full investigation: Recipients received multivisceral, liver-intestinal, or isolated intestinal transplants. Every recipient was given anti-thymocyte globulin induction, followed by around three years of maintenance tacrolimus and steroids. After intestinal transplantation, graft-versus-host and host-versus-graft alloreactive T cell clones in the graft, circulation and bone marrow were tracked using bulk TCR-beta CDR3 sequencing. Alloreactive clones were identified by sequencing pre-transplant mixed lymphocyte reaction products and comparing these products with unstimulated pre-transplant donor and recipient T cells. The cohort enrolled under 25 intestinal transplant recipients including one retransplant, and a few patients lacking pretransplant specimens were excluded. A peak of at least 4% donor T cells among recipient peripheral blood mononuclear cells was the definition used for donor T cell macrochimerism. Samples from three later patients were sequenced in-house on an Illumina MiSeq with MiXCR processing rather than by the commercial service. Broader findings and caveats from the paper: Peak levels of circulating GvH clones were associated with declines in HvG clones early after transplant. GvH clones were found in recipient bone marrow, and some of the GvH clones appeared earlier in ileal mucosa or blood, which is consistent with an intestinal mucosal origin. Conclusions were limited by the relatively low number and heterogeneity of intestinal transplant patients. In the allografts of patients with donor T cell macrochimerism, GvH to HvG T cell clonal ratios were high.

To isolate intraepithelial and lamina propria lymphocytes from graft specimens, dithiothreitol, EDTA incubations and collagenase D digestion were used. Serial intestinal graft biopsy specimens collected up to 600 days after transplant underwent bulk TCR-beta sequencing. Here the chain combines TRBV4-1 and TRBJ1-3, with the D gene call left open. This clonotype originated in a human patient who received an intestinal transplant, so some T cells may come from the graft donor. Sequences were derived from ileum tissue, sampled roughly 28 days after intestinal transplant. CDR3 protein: CASSQDPLVQFDSGNTIYF. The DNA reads TGCGCCAGCAGCCAAGATCCCCTAGTGCAGTTTGACTCTGGAAACACCATATATTTT.